Listed below are T cell receptor beta chains from one sample, sequenced in a study of sequential checkpoint blockade in melanoma. The table came from immunoSEQ multiplex PCR; TCRdb's copy has only in-frame clones and leaves some out. The table records about 22,000 clones, approximately 81% of them present only once. Here the sequenced sample was CD8+ T cells sorted from blood (inferred from file names), taken from a patient given nivolumab and ipilimumab in sequence. The source of these receptors is a human donor with melanoma. Each CDR3 is given with its conserved first and last residue. A D gene is named only where the DNA matches it firmly. Not every row has a clone size; where given, it reads once, few, many or a size class.

v_gene	j_gene	abundance	d_gene	CDR3nt	CDR3aa
TRBV28	TRBJ2-1	few	TRBD1	TGTGCCAGCAGTTTAATACCGGGACAGGGGGTGGGTGAGCAGTTCTTC	CASSLIPGQGVGEQFF
TRBV19	TRBJ1-1	-	-	TGTGCCGCCGTCAGGAACACTGAAGCTTTCTTT	CAAVRNTEAFF
TRBV4-3	TRBJ1-6	-	-	TGCGCCAGCAGCCGACTTAGCTCCTATAATTCACCCCTCCACTTT	CASSRLSSYNSPLHF
TRBV6-6	TRBJ1-2	-	-	TGTGCCAGCAGTTACTCGTTATTAGGAACAGGCGATGGCTACACCTTC	CASSYSLLGTGDGYTF
TRBV27	TRBJ2-5	-	-	TGTGCCAGCAGTCCCGGACAGAGGAGAGAGACCCAGTACTTC	CASSPGQRRETQYF
TRBV5-1	TRBJ1-1	-	TRBD1	TGCGCCAGCAGCTTAGGGACAGATATTGAAGCTTTCTTT	CASSLGTDIEAFF
TRBV30	TRBJ1-4	-	-	TGTGCCTGGAATCTCGCCGAGGGATTTGAAAAACTGTTTTTT	CAWNLAEGFEKLFF
TRBV27	TRBJ2-7	medium-sized	-	TGTGCCAGCAGTCCGAGCCCCCCCTACGAGCAGTACTTC	CASSPSPPYEQYF
TRBV6-5	TRBJ1-5	medium-sized	-	TGTGCCAGCAGTTACTCTTCTTCGGAGCCCCAGCATTTT	CASSYSSSEPQHF
TRBV5-1	TRBJ2-7	-	-	TGCGCCAGCAGCTTGACAGGGGGGGGCGAGCAGTACTTC	CASSLTGGGEQYF
TRBV19	TRBJ2-7	-	TRBD2	TGTGCCAGTAGTATCGCGGTGGGAGGGCCTTCCGAGCAGTACTTC	CASSIAVGGPSEQYF
TRBV28	TRBJ2-7	medium-sized	TRBD1	TGTGCCAGCAGTTCTACAGGGGAGTGGGACGAGCAGTACTTC	CASSSTGEWDEQYF
TRBV9	TRBJ2-1	-	TRBD1	TGTGCCAGCAGCGGTAAACCGGGACAGGGGGAAAATGAGCAGTTCTTC	CASSGKPGQGENEQFF
TRBV27	TRBJ2-1	-	-	TGTGCCAGCAGTTACCCCGGGAATGAGCAGTTCTTC	CASSYPGNEQFF
TRBV9	TRBJ2-1	-	TRBD2	TGTGCCAGCAGCGTAGTCGGGGGGGGATACAATGAGCAGTTCTTC	CASSVVGGGYNEQFF
TRBV6-1	TRBJ2-7	few	-	TGTGCCAGCAGTGACCAGAGACGGCCTAAGGGGGAGCAGTACTTC	CASSDQRRPKGEQYF
TRBV4-1	TRBJ2-1	-	TRBD2	TGCGCCAGCAGCCAATGGACTAGCGGGAACAGAGGTAATGAGCAGTTCTTC	CASSQWTSGNRGNEQFF
TRBV7-8	TRBJ2-7	once	-	TGTGCCAGCAGCTCCCAGTCTAGGGGCTCCGAGCAGTACTTC	CASSSQSRGSEQYF
TRBV9	TRBJ1-1	few	-	TGTGCCAGCAGCGTTGCTCGGGACCCGGGGGGCCCTGAAGCTTTCTTT	CASSVARDPGGPEAFF
TRBV4-1	TRBJ2-5	-	TRBD2	TGCGCCAGCAGCCAAGGTCTAGCGGGAAGCCAAGAGACCCAGTACTTC	CASSQGLAGSQETQYF
TRBV6-1	TRBJ2-7	-	-	TGTGCCAGCAGTGAGGGGCAGGGCAAGAACTACGAGCAGTACTTC	CASSEGQGKNYEQYF
TRBV7-9	TRBJ2-3	-	-	TGTGCCAGCAGCCCCCCCCTCCGGGATACGCAGTATTTT	CASSPPLRDTQYF
TRBV2	TRBJ2-7	-	-	TGTGCCAGCAGTGAGTCGGGTCCTCCGTTGTACGAGCAGTACTTC	CASSESGPPLYEQYF
TRBV7-9	TRBJ1-1	-	-	TGTGCCAGCCACTCGGGAGGCACTGAAGCTTTCTTT	CASHSGGTEAFF
TRBV6-5	TRBJ1-2	-	-	TGTGCCAGCAGTTACATGGTGGGGGCTCAGGGCTACACCTTC	CASSYMVGAQGYTF
TRBV6-6	TRBJ2-7	-	TRBD2	TGTGCCAGCAGGTACCCGACTAGCCGTGGCTACGAGCAGTACTTC	CASRYPTSRGYEQYF
TRBV27	TRBJ2-7	-	TRBD2	TGTGCCAGCAGTTTAGGACTAGCGGGCACCTACGAGCAGTACTTC	CASSLGLAGTYEQYF
TRBV30	TRBJ2-7	-	-	TGTGCCTGGAATCATGGCACCGCCTACGAGCAGTACTTC	CAWNHGTAYEQYF
TRBV5-8	TRBJ2-7	-	-	TGTGCCAGCAGCTTGTGGCAGGGCGTCTCCTACGAGCAGTACTTC	CASSLWQGVSYEQYF
TRBV9	TRBJ2-7	medium-sized	TRBD2	TGTGCCAGCAGCGTAGAGGGACTAGCCTCCTACGAGCAGTACTTC	CASSVEGLASYEQYF
TRBV11-2	TRBJ1-1	-	-	TGTGCCAGCAGCTTGGGCCACACTGAAGCTTTCTTT	CASSLGHTEAFF
TRBV11-2	TRBJ2-7	-	-	TGTGCCAGCAGCTTAGCCCAGGACGAGCAGTACTTC	CASSLAQDEQYF
TRBV28	TRBJ1-2	-	TRBD1	TGTGCCAGCGGCTCATACAGGGGGTCTAACTATGGCTACACCTTC	CASGSYRGSNYGYTF
TRBV7-8	TRBJ2-7	-	TRBD2	TGTGCCAGCAGCCCGGGACTAGCGGAGGCCTACGAGCAGTACTTC	CASSPGLAEAYEQYF
TRBV11-2	TRBJ2-7	-	TRBD1	TGTGCCAGCAGCCCCCCTGACAGGGCCCCCTACGAGCAGTACTTC	CASSPPDRAPYEQYF
TRBV9	TRBJ2-3	-	TRBD2	TGTGCCAGCAGCGGTCTAGCGGGAGGTACCACAGATACGCAGTATTTT	CASSGLAGGTTDTQYF
TRBV10-3	TRBJ1-5	-	-	TGTGCCGCCAACCCGGACAGAAGCAATCAGCCCCAGCATTTT	CAANPDRSNQPQHF
TRBV9	TRBJ2-4	-	-	TGTGCCAGCAGCGTAGCGGATGCGGGACCTCAGTACTTC	CASSVADAGPQYF
TRBV5-6	TRBJ1-2	once	TRBD1	TGTGCCAGCACTCTACAGGGGTTTGGGTCGACCTTC	CASTLQGFGSTF
TRBV5-5	TRBJ2-4	-	TRBD1	TGTGCCAGCAGCCGTGGGACAGTTAAAAACATTCAGTACTTC	CASSRGTVKNIQYF
TRBV11-1	TRBJ2-5	-	-	TGTGCCAGCAGTCAGATCCCCGGGGGCCAAGAGACCCAGTACTTC	CASSQIPGGQETQYF
TRBV5-1	TRBJ2-3	-	TRBD2	TGCGCCAGCAGCTCTCTAGCGGGAGAAGCAGATACGCAGTATTTT	CASSSLAGEADTQYF
TRBV28	TRBJ1-1	-	-	TGTGCCAGCAGTTCCCTCTTAGAATTCAACACTGAAGCTTTCTTT	CASSSLLEFNTEAFF